This TCR beta chain originates from a study of regulatory T cells in long-lasting Graves disease. Overall study findings and caveats: Persistent disease favored TRBV28, TRBJ1-2 and TRBJ2-5. Accuracy may have suffered from the small sample size.

This clonotype was seen ten or more times. Its antigen remains unknown. Time point meaning: newly diagnosed GD, antithyroid drugs for less than 3 months. With RNA extracted from PBMCs as input, the TCR library was made. Germline CDR1 is DFQATT and CDR2 is SNEGSKA (reference sequence). V gave up 3 bases and J gave up 1 base; unmatched junction bases: 5. This CDR3 is 15 amino acids long. Construction of TCR beta libraries relied on iRepertoire HTBI primers and on Arm-PCR targeting CDR3 regions. Per the original data handling: Overall, samples carried roughly 60 TRBV and 14 TRBJ segments. TCRdb processed the multiplex PCR reads anew with MiXCR; each CDR3 protein has one entry. Here the V and J calls rest on TCRdb's processing, not on the authors' analysis. Here the sample spans some 340,000 distinct CDR3 sequences, 12% being singletons. These data also featured in a second study, about T cells in Graves' hyperthyroidism and ophthalmopathy. That study adds: The HTBI primer set was used in a first-round RT-PCR of the TCR CDR3.

The origin of this receptor is a woman younger than 30 with Graves disease. The chain is built from TRBV20-1 and TRBJ2-1; 8 nucleotides align to TRBD2. Sequencing was performed on peripheral blood mononuclear cells (PBMCs), taken at new diagnosis, from a patient treated with antithyroid drugs. The chain's CDR3 is CSARALAGSYNEQFF. CDR3 bases: TGCAGTGCTAGGGCATTAGCGGGGTCCTACAATGAGCAGTTCTTC.